Here is one T cell receptor (beta chain) with its context. CDR3 length: 15 residues. With V trimmed by 3 bases and J by 2 bases, 6 bases remained unmatched. Looked up from germline, CDR1 is WNHNN and CDR2 is SYGVQD (reference sequence). This specimen comes from a study of blood T cell repertoires in COVID-19. Study details: Sites in the United States, Italy and Spain provided acute and convalescent COVID-19 samples. In each case, the material was cDNA or gDNA derived from T cells, B-cell-depleted T cells, or PBMCs.

Per the study methods: Reference gene primers were amplified, and this amplification served to estimate nucleated cell counts. Data came from immunoSEQ multiplex PCR; TCRdb stores just in-frame clones and leaves some out. V and J calls and clone size come straight from that table; D and trimming were deduced from the DNA. Counted here are 250,000 to 400,000 clones, almost 90% occurring once; the ten biggest clones make up 2.5% to 3%. The TCR comes from a woman between 25 and 40 years old with COVID-19, enrolled during active disease. Sequencing used peripheral blood. The V call is TRBV10-1, the J call TRBJ2-5, with TRBD2 matching 7 bases. The CDR3 DNA reads TGCGCCAGCAGTGATGGTTCTAGCGGACAAGAGACCCAGTACTTC. This codes for CASSDGSSGQETQYF.